This passage covers 9 T cell receptor beta chains from one sample sequenced in a study. TCRdb analysed the 5' RACE reads with MiXCR anew, one entry per CDR3 protein. The sample shows 6,000 or so distinct CDR3 sequences, 69% of them seen only once. The specimen was memory CD4+ T cells sorted from a lymph node. Stated subset: memory CD4+ T cells, CD4+CD45RO+CD25-. The receptors here all came from a female donor with breast cancer.

The chain is built from TRBV6-1 and TRBJ2-7; TRBD1 or TRBD2 may be the D gene (5 bases each). The ends were cut back, 2 bases at V and 2 bases at J, with 10 bases in the middle. CDR3 length: 14 amino acids. Germline CDR1 reads MNHNS; CDR2 reads SASEGT. The CDR3 coding sequence is TGTGCCAGCAGTGAAATCCCGGGGCCCTACGAGCAGTACTTC. Its protein product is CASSEIPGPYEQYF.

V and J are TRBV20-1 and TRBJ2-7; the D call may be TRBD1 or TRBD2 (6 bases each). This CDR3 comprises 14 residues. V lost 2 bases and J 6 bases, leaving 17 bases between the germline ends. CDR1 and CDR2 (germline): DFQATT, SNEGSKA (reference sequence). CDR3 sequence: CSARPGGGRVEQYF. The CDR3 DNA is TGCAGTGCTAGACCCGGTGGGGGGCGGGTCGAGCAGTACTTC.

The CDR3: CSALPPLAGGRNEQFF. CDR3 bases: TGCAGTGCTCTTCCCCCGCTAGCGGGAGGGCGGAATGAGCAGTTCTTC. The chain joins TRBV20-1 to TRBJ2-1; TRBD2 aligns across 12 bases. CDR3 length: 16 amino acids. After removal of 5 bases from V and 7 bases from J, the junction contained 12 bases not matched to a gene. The germline gives CDR1 DFQATT, CDR2 SNEGSKA (reference sequence).

DNA of the CDR3: TGTGCCAGCGGCGAAGACTATAATTCACCCCTCCACTTT. Its protein is CASGEDYNSPLHF. V gene TRBV6-5 combines with J gene TRBJ1-6; D gene ambiguous. The CDR3 is made up of 13 amino acids. Germline CDR1 MNHEY, CDR2 SVGAGI. Trimming pared 8 bases from V and 3 bases from J, leaving 8 bases between.

A few counts support this clonotype. In nucleotides, the CDR3 is TGCGCCAGCAGTGATGGACCGGGACAGGGGACAGATACGCAGTATTTT. Protein: CASSDGPGQGTDTQYF. The V gene is TRBV10-1, the J gene TRBJ2-3, with 10 bases that match TRBD1. V lost 3 bases to trimming and J lost 3 bases; unmatched junction nucleotides: 6. This CDR3 is built from 16 residues. Germline CDR1 is WNHNN and CDR2 is SYGVQD (reference sequence).

This clonotype was detected a few times. The chain recombines TRBV5-1 with TRBJ1-2, with TRBD1 identical over 9 bases. Germline lookup yields CDR1 SGHRS and CDR2 YFSETQ. J lost 4 bases, V lost 2 bases, and 3 bases had no gene match. The CDR3 is made up of 14 amino acids. DNA for the CDR3: TGCGCCAGCAGCTTACAGGGGGCTAGCTATGGCTACACCTTC. It is translated as CASSLQGASYGYTF.

This rearrangement joins TRBV20-1 to TRBJ2-7; 7 nucleotides agree with TRBD2. The germline gives CDR1 DFQATT, CDR2 SNEGSKA (reference sequence). This CDR3 spans 12 amino acids. With V trimmed by 6 bases and J by 6 bases, 8 bases remained unmatched. The CDR3 nucleotides are TGCAGTGCCCCGTGGGGGGGTGGCGAGCAGTACTTC. It specifies CSAPWGGGEQYF.

The chain is built from TRBV3-1 and TRBJ2-1; the match to TRBD1 covers 9 bases. CDR3 length equals 15 residues. The germline gives CDR1 LGHDT, CDR2 YNNKEL (reference sequence). Germline trimming cut 4 bases from V and 14 bases from J; bases unmatched to any gene: 15. Here the CDR3 reads CASSPEPGQGGEKFF. CDR3 bases: TGTGCCAGCAGCCCGGAGCCGGGACAGGGAGGGGAAAAGTTCTTC.

The J gene is TRBJ1-3, the V gene TRBV6-1, with D possibly being TRBD1 (5 bases). Germline V lookup: CDR1 MNHNS, CDR2 SASEGT. V dropped 7 bases and J dropped 7 bases, with 11 bases sitting between them. The CDR3 is 12 amino acids. CDR3 region: CASKDYRNTIYF. The CDR3 nucleotides read TGTGCCAGCAAAGATTACAGGAACACCATATATTTT.